This is a list of T cell receptor beta chains from one sample in a study of early T cells in non-severe SARS-CoV-2 infection. TCRdb re-derived calls from the 5' RACE reads in MiXCR, one entry per CDR3 protein. The sample contains about 80,000 distinct CDR3 sequences, roughly 12% of which appear only once. The sequenced sample was whole blood, obtained at baseline. The receptors were sampled from an adult who was a healthcare worker with PCR-confirmed SARS-CoV-2 infection or an uninfected control (not recorded which). The donor label of this sample is uncertain. CDR3s include the opening cysteine and the closing phenylalanine or tryptophan. The order of the fields is D gene, J gene, clone size, V gene, CDR3 protein, CDR3 DNA. A D gene is named only where the DNA matches it firmly. Rows may omit the clone size; those that give it use once, few, many or a size class.

D: .
J: TRBJ2-1
size: .
V: TRBV24-1
CDR3: CATSDSGTTNEQFF
DNA: TGTGCCACCAGTGATTCCGGGACCACCAATGAGCAGTTCTTC

D: .
J: TRBJ1-2
size: many
V: TRBV12-3/TRBV12-4
CDR3: CARGGRDGYGYTF
DNA: TGTGCCAGGGGGGGCAGGGACGGCTATGGCTACACCTTC

D: TRBD2
J: TRBJ2-1
size: few
V: TRBV6-2/TRBV6-3
CDR3: CASSYPSGSSSEQFF
DNA: TGTGCCAGCAGTTACCCTAGCGGGAGTTCGTCGGAGCAGTTCTTC

D: TRBD2
J: TRBJ2-1
size: few
V: TRBV24-1
CDR3: CANSDSQPLAGSYNEQFF
DNA: TGTGCCAACAGTGATTCGCAACCACTAGCGGGCTCCTACAATGAGCAGTTCTTC

D: .
J: TRBJ1-4
size: many
V: TRBV19
CDR3: CASMRQINEKLFF
DNA: TGTGCCAGTATGAGACAGATTAATGAAAAACTGTTTTTT

D: .
J: TRBJ2-7
size: few
V: TRBV6-1
CDR3: CASSDSGTTSYEQYF
DNA: TGTGCCAGCAGTGACTCCGGGACGACCTCCTACGAGCAGTACTTC

D: .
J: TRBJ1-1
size: many
V: TRBV7-8
CDR3: CASSLLGPGTEAFF
DNA: TGTGCCAGCAGCTTACTAGGGCCCGGCACTGAAGCTTTCTTT

D: .
J: TRBJ2-1
size: few
V: TRBV2
CDR3: CASSVYSNEQFF
DNA: TGTGCCAGCAGTGTATACAGCAATGAGCAGTTCTTC

D: TRBD2
J: TRBJ2-1
size: few
V: TRBV20-1
CDR3: CSATQIPGLAGYNEQFF
DNA: TGCAGTGCTACCCAAATTCCGGGACTAGCGGGATACAATGAGCAGTTCTTC

D: .
J: TRBJ1-2
size: .
V: TRBV29-1
CDR3: CSVAEDGYTF
DNA: TGCAGCGTCGCCGAAGATGGCTACACCTTC

D: TRBD2
J: TRBJ2-3
size: many
V: TRBV11-2
CDR3: CASSLLPLASGGPGTDTQYF
DNA: TGTGCCAGCAGCTTACTACCCCTCGCTAGCGGGGGGCCGGGCACAGATACGCAGTATTTT

D: .
J: TRBJ2-5
size: few
V: TRBV7-8
CDR3: CASSLASETQYF
DNA: TGTGCCAGCAGCTTAGCTTCAGAGACCCAGTACTTC

D: TRBD2
J: TRBJ2-3
size: many
V: TRBV12-3/TRBV12-4
CDR3: CASSFLGTSGDTQYF
DNA: TGTGCCAGCAGTTTTCTCGGGACTAGCGGAGATACGCAGTATTTT

D: .
J: TRBJ2-6
size: few
V: TRBV6-2/TRBV6-3
CDR3: CASSWDNVGANVLTF
DNA: TGTGCCAGCAGTTGGGACAACGTCGGGGCCAACGTCCTGACTTTC

D: .
J: TRBJ2-2
size: .
V: TRBV5-4
CDR3: CASSWGRRNTGELFF
DNA: TGTGCCAGCAGCTGGGGCAGGAGAAACACCGGGGAGCTGTTTTTT

D: .
J: TRBJ2-7
size: many
V: TRBV11-1
CDR3: CASSPRGSSYEQYF
DNA: TGTGCCAGCAGCCCCCGGGGCAGCTCCTACGAGCAGTACTTC

D: .
J: TRBJ1-1
size: many
V: TRBV30
CDR3: CAWRQQVYTEAFF
DNA: TGTGCCTGGAGGCAACAGGTGTACACTGAAGCTTTCTTT

D: .
J: TRBJ1-3
size: many
V: TRBV6-6
CDR3: CASSYGRFPSGNTIYF
DNA: TGTGCCAGCAGTTACGGACGGTTTCCCTCTGGAAACACCATATATTTT

D: .
J: TRBJ2-3
size: .
V: TRBV5-1
CDR3: CASSLSRDTQYF
DNA: TGCGCCAGCAGCTTAAGCCGGGATACGCAGTATTTT

D: .
J: TRBJ2-7
size: few
V: TRBV20-1
CDR3: CSAIVGTVEQYF
DNA: TGCAGTGCCATCGTCGGGACTGTAGAGCAGTACTTC

D: .
J: TRBJ1-2
size: .
V: TRBV12-3/TRBV12-4
CDR3: CASSFGKLDGYTF
DNA: TGTGCCAGCAGTTTTGGCAAGTTGGATGGCTACACCTTC

D: .
J: TRBJ1-1
size: .
V: TRBV29-1
CDR3: CSVQWDTEAFF
DNA: TGCAGCGTTCAATGGGACACTGAAGCTTTCTTT

D: .
J: TRBJ2-7
size: .
V: TRBV7-8
CDR3: CASSPGRDEQYF
DNA: TGTGCCAGCAGCCCTGGAAGGGACGAGCAGTACTTC

D: .
J: TRBJ2-7
size: few
V: TRBV29-1
CDR3: CSVGSNTGYEQYF
DNA: TGCAGCGTTGGGTCCAACACGGGCTACGAGCAGTACTTC

D: .
J: TRBJ2-7
size: .
V: TRBV29-1
CDR3: CSVTGQRNSYEQYF
DNA: TGCAGCGTGACCGGACAGAGAAACTCCTACGAGCAGTACTTC